This TCR beta chain stems from a study of T cells after yellow fever vaccination. This clonotype was counted only a few times. In making TCR cDNA, 5'RACE template switching added a universal primer site and UMIs to it. One entry per CDR3 protein results from TCRdb running MiXCR on the 5' RACE reads. This sample carries fewer than 450,000 distinct CDR3 sequences, 3% to 4.5% of them seen once, and the ten largest clones take 24%. The sequence was obtained from a man aged 18 to 29 who received the YFV17D yellow fever vaccine. The sequences come from PBMCs, collected 5 days after the yellow fever booster vaccination.

The CDR3, as DNA: TGTGCCAGCAGCTTAGAGCTAGGACTCTACGAGCAGTACTTC. It codes for CASSLELGLYEQYF. The gene calls are TRBV7-8 and TRBJ2-7; D might be TRBD2 (5 bases). V was trimmed by 1 base and J by 3 bases, leaving 10 bases between them. This CDR3 comprises 14 residues. Germline CDR1 and CDR2: SGHVS and FQNEAQ.